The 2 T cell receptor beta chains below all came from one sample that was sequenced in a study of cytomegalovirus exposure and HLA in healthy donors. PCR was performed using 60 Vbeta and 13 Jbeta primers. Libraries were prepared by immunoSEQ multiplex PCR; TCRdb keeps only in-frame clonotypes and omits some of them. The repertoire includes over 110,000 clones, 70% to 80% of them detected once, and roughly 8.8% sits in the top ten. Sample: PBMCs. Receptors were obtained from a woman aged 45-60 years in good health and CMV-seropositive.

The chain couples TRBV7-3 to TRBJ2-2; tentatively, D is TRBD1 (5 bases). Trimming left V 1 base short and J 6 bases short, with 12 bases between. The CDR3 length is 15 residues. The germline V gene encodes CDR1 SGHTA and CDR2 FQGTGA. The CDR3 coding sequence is TGTGCCAGCAGCTTAAATCGGGCAGGGCCCGGGGAGCTGTTTTTT. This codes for CASSLNRAGPGELFF.

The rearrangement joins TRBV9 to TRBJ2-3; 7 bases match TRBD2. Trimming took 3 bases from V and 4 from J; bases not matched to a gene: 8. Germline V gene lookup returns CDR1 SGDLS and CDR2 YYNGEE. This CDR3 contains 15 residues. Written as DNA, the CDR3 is TGTGCCAGCAGCGCCGGGACTACCCGTTCAGATACGCAGTATTTT. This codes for CASSAGTTRSDTQYF.